This T cell receptor beta chain was retrieved from a study of CD8 T cells in ankylosing spondylitis. Study-wide results and caveats: Disease-linked clones were reportedly significantly enriched in matched ankylosing spondylitis synovial fluid. Disease-linked clones bore a CD8+ phenotype and were relatively rare in peripheral blood.

Using quantitative 5'-RACE with molecular barcodes, the authors made TCR beta libraries. MiXCR, run by TCRdb on the 5' RACE reads, gives a single entry per CDR3 protein. Of about 250,000 distinct CDR3 sequences in the sample, over 30% were seen once. Concerning this clonotype itself: Its cognate antigen is unknown.

Germline lookup yields CDR1 DFQATT and CDR2 SNEGSKA (reference sequence). V was cut by 4 bases and J by 1 base, with 4 bases left in between. The CDR3 is 11 residues long. The source of this sequence is a male donor with ankylosing spondylitis or in good health (not recorded which). V is TRBV20-1 and J is TRBJ2-5; D remains ambiguous. Sequenced sample: blood, either unsorted or a sorted T cell fraction (not recorded which). In nucleotides, the CDR3 is TGCAGTGCTATTCCCCAAGAGACCCAGTACTTC. Translating it yields CSAIPQETQYF.